Here is one T cell receptor beta chain with its context. The antigen remains unidentified. One end of the junction does not line up with germline, which may come from a read error. The data were obtained in a study of PD-L1 blockade in urothelial cancer. Study at large: Blood analysis was done at 3 weeks (second dose) and 6 weeks after treatment began. Blood samples had a median of 141,255 T cells.

Broader study findings: Improved survival was predicted by pretreatment blood TCR clonality below the median.

Measured with immunoSEQ multiplex PCR; TCRdb has only the in-frame clones, and not every one. This sample carries 35,000 to 40,000 clones, approximately 83% of them seen once, and the ten largest clones take roughly 18%. Each patient supplied 1 to 8 pretreatment and on-treatment samples. The receptor was derived from a man aged 55 to 69 with urothelial cancer. Source: PBMCs, taken around atezolizumab (anti-PD-L1) treatment.

The chain's CDR3 is CASSLLTSRDTQYF. CDR3 nucleotide sequence: TGTGCCAGCAGCCTCCTGACAAGCAGAGATACGCAGTATTTT. The chain has TRBV7-2 and TRBJ2-3; D gene ambiguous. Germline values: CDR1 SGHTA, CDR2 FQGNSA. The CDR3 totals 14 residues.